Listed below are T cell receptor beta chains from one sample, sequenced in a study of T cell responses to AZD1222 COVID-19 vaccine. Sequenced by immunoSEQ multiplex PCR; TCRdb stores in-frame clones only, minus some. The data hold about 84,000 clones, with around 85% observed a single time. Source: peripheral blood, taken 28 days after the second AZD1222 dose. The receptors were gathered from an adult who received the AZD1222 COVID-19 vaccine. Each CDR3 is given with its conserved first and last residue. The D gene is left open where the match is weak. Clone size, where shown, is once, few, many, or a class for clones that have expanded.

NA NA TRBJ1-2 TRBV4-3 NA CASSQVGDGTGAKMTF
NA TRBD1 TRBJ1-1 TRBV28 TGTGCCAGCAGTTTTAGACAGGGTGGGTTCTCTGAAGCTTTCTTT CASSFRQGGFSEAFF
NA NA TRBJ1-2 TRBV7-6 TGTGCCAGCAGCTTAGCGATAAGGAACTATGGCTACACCTTC CASSLAIRNYGYTF
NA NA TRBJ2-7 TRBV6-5 TGTGCCAGCAAACGGACTGCAGCCTACGAGCAGTACTTC CASKRTAAYEQYF
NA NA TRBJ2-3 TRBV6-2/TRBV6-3 TGTGCCAGCAGTCCCTGGCGGGACATCACAGATACGCAGTATTTT CASSPWRDITDTQYF
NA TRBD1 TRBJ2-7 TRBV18 TGTGCCAGCTCACCGGGGACAGGGGGCGGTTCCTCCTACGAGCAGTACTTC CASSPGTGGGSSYEQYF
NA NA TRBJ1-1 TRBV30 TGTGCCTGGGTAGGGCAGCTGAACACTGAAGCTTTCTTT CAWVGQLNTEAFF
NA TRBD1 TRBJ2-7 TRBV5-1 TGCGCCAGCAGACGGGACAGGGCCTACGAGCAGTACTTC CASRRDRAYEQYF
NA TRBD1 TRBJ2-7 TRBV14 TGTGCCAGCAGCCAAGTTTGGGAACAGGGGTTTGCCTACGAGCAGTACTTC CASSQVWEQGFAYEQYF
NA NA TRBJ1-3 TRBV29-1 TGCAGCGTTGAAACGCCGATCTCTGGAAACACCATATATTTT CSVETPISGNTIYF
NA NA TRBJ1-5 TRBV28 TGTGCCAGCAGTAGGGGGAGGGGCAATCAGCCCCAGCATTTT CASSRGRGNQPQHF
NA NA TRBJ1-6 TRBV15 TGTGCCACCAGCAGTAAGGACTCACCCCTCCACTTT CATSSKDSPLHF
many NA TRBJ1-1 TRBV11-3 TGTGCCAGCAGGCCGACAGGGAACACTGAAGCTTTCTTT CASRPTGNTEAFF
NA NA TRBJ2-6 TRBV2 TGTGCCAGCAGTGGAGACCCTCTATCGAGCTCTGGGGCCAACGTCCTGACTTTC CASSGDPLSSSGANVLTF
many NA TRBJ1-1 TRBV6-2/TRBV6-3 TGTGCCAGCAGCCTGACAGGATTTAACACTGAAGCTTTCTTT CASSLTGFNTEAFF
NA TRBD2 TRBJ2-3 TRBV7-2 TGTGCCAGCAGCTTAGCTAGCGGGGTCACAGATACGCAGTATTTT CASSLASGVTDTQYF
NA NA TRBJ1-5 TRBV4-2 TGTGCCAGCAGCCAAGCGGGCCTTAGCGAGGCCCAGCATTTT CASSQAGLSEAQHF
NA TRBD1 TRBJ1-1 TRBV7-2 TGTGCCAGCAGCTTAGCGCGGGACAGGAACACTGAAGCTTTCTTT CASSLARDRNTEAFF
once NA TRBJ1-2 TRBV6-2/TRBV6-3 TGTGCCAGCAGTACAATCCGGACTGGCTACACCTTC CASSTIRTGYTF
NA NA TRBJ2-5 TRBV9 TGTGCCAGCAGCACAAGAGGGGACGGAGAGACCCAGTACTTC CASSTRGDGETQYF
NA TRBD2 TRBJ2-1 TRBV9 TGTGCCAGCAGCGTTACGCTCAGCGGGGGGCCATACAATGAGCAGTTCTTC CASSVTLSGGPYNEQFF
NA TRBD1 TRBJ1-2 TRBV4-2 TGTGCCAGCAGCGTCCCGGGACAGGGATCCTATGGCTACACCTTC CASSVPGQGSYGYTF
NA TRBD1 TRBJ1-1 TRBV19 TGTGCCAGTAGTATAGGACAGGGGGGAGACACTGAAGCTTTCTTT CASSIGQGGDTEAFF
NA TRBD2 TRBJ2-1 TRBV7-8 TGTGCCAGCAGTCAATCGGGACTAGCGGTGTACAATGAGCAGTTCTTC CASSQSGLAVYNEQFF
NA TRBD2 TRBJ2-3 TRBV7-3 TGTGCCAGCAGCTCTTCCGGGACTAGCGGGAGTTCGAGCACAGATACGCAGTATTTT CASSSSGTSGSSSTDTQYF
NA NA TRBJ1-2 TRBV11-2 TGTGCCAGCAGCCCCTTCCACGGGAGCTACACCTTC CASSPFHGSYTF
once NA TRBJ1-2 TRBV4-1 TGCGCCAGCAGCCATGGCCGGACAGCAGACTATGGCTACACCTTC CASSHGRTADYGYTF
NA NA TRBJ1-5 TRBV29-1 TGCAGCGTTGCAGCACAAGGCAATCAGCCCCAGCATTTT CSVAAQGNQPQHF
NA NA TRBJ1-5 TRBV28 TGTGCCAGCCTAGGGGGGGGTGCGGGGGCCAATCAGCCCCAGCATTTT CASLGGGAGANQPQHF
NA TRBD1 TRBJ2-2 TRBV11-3 TGTGCCAGCAGCTTCGGGGACAGGGGCGACACCGGGGAGCTGTTTTTT CASSFGDRGDTGELFF
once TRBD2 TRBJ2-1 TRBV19 TGTGCCAGTAGTCCCTCTACTAGCGCGTTAATAAATGAGCAGTTCTTC CASSPSTSALINEQFF
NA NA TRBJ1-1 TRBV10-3 TGTGCCATCAGGGCCCCCGGGCAGGGTTCAACTGAAGCTTTCTTT CAIRAPGQGSTEAFF
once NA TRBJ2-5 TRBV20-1 TGCAGTGCTAAACGAAAGACCCAGTACTTC CSAKRKTQYF
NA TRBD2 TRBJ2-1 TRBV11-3 TGTGCCAGCAGCTTAGAGTTAGGAGGGACTAGACGTGGTTTGGATGAGCAGTTCTTC CASSLELGGTRRGLDEQFF
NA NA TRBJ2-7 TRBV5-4 TGTGCCAGCAGCCTCCCCAGGGCTAGCTCCTACGAGCAGTACTTC CASSLPRASSYEQYF
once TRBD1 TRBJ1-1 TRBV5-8 TGTGCCAGCAGACCATCCGGGACAGCGAACACTGAAGCTTTCTTT CASRPSGTANTEAFF
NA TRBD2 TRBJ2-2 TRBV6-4 TGTGCCAGCACCCTGACTAGCGGAGACACCGGGGAGCTGTTTTTT CASTLTSGDTGELFF
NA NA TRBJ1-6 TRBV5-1 TGCGCCAGCGGGGCAGAGGGGGGAGATAATTCACCCCTCCACTTT CASGAEGGDNSPLHF
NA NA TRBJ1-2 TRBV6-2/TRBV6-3 TGTGCCAGCAGCCTTCAAAACGGGGGCTACACCTTC CASSLQNGGYTF
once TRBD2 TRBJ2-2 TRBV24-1 TGTGCCACCAACGGGGGGGCCACCGGGGAGCTGTTTTTT CATNGGATGELFF
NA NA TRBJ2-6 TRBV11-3 TGTGCCAGCAGCTTGAGTTTCGGCAGCCTTAACTCTGGGGCCAACGTCCTGACTTTC CASSLSFGSLNSGANVLTF
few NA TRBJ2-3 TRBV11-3 TGTGCCAGCAGCCGCCGGTGGCAGGGAACAGATACGCAGTATTTT CASSRRWQGTDTQYF
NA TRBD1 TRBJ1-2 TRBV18 TGTGCCAGCTCACCAGGGACAGGGGGCGGTGGCTACACCTTC CASSPGTGGGGYTF
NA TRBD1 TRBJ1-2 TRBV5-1 TGCGCCAGCAGCTTGGGAATGGACAGGGGGCGCGGCAAAGGCTACACCTTT CASSLGMDRGRGKGYTF
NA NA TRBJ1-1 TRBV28 TGTGCCAGCAGTTTAGGGGGGCAAGTGGGTGAAGCTTTCTTT CASSLGGQVGEAFF
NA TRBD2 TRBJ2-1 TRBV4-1 TGCGCCAGCAGCCAACTAGCGGGTTCCTCCTACAATGAGCAGTTCTTC CASSQLAGSSYNEQFF
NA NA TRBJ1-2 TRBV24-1 TGTGCCACCCGGGGGGAGGGCCATGGCTACACCTTC CATRGEGHGYTF
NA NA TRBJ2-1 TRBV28 TGTGCCAGCAGTTACCAGGGAAAGTGGGATGAGCAGTTCTTC CASSYQGKWDEQFF
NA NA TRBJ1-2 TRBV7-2 TGTGCCAGCAGCTTAGGACAGAACTATGGCTACACCTTC CASSLGQNYGYTF
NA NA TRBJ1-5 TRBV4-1 TGCGCCAGCAGCAAATCCGGGACAATTAGCAATCAGCCCCAGCATTTT CASSKSGTISNQPQHF
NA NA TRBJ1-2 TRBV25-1 TGTGCCAGCAGTGAACTAGTCCCCGGGGGCTACACCTTC CASSELVPGGYTF
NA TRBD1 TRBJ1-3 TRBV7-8 TGTGCCAGCAGCCGAGACAGGGTCTCTGGAAACACCATATATTTT CASSRDRVSGNTIYF